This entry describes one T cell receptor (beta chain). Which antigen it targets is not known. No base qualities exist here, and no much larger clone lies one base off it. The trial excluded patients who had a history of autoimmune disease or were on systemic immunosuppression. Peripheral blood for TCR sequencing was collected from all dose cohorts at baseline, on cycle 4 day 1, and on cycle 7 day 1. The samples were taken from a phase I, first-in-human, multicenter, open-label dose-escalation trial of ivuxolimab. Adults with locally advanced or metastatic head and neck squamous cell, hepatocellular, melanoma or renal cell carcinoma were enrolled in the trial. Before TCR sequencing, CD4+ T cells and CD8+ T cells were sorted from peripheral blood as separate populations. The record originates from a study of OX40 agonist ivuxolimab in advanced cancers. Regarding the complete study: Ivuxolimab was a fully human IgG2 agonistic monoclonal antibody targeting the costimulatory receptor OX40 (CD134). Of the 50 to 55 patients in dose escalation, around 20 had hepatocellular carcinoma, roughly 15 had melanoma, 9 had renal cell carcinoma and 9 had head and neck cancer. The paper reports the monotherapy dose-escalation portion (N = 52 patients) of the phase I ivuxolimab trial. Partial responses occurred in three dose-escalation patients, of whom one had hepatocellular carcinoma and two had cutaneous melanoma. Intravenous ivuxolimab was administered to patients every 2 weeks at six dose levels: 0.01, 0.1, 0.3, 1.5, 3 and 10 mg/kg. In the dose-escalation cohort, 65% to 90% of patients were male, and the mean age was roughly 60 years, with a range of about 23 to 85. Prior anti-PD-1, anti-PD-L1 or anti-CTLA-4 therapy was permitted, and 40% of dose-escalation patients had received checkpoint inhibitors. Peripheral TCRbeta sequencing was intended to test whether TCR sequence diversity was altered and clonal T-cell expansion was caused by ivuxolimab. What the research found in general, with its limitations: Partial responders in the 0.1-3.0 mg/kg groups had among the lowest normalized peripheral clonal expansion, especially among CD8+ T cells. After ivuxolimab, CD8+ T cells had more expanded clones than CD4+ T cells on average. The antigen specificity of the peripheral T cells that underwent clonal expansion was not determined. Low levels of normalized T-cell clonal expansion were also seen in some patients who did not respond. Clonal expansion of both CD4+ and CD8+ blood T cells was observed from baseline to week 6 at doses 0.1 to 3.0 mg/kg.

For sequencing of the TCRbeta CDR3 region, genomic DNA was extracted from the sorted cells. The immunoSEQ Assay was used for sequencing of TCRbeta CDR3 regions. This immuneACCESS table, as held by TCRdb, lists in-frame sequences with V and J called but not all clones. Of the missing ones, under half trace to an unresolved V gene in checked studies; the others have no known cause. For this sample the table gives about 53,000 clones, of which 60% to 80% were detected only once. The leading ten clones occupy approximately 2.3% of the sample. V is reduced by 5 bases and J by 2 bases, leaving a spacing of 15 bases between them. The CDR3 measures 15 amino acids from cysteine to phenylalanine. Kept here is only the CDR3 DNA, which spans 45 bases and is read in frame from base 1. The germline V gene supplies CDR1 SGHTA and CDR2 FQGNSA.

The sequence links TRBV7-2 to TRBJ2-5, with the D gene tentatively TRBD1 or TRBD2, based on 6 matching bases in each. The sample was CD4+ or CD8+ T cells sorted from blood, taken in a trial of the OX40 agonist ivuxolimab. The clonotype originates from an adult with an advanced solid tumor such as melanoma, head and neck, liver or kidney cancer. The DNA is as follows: TGTGCCAGCAGCCAACAGGGTGGGGGGCAAGAGACCCAGTACTTC. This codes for CASSQQGGGQETQYF.